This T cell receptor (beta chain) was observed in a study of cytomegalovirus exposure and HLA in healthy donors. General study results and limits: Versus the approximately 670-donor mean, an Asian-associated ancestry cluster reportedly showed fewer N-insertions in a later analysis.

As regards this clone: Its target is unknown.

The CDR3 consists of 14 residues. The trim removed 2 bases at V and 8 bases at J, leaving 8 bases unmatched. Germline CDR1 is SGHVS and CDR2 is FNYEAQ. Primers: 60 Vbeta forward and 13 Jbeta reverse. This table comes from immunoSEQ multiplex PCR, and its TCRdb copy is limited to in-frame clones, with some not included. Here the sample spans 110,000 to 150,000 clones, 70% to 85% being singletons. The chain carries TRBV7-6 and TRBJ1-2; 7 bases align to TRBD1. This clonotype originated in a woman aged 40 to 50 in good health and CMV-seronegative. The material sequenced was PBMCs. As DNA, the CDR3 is TGTGCCAGCAGCTTAACAGGACAGGTGGACGGCTACACCTTC. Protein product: CASSLTGQVDGYTF.